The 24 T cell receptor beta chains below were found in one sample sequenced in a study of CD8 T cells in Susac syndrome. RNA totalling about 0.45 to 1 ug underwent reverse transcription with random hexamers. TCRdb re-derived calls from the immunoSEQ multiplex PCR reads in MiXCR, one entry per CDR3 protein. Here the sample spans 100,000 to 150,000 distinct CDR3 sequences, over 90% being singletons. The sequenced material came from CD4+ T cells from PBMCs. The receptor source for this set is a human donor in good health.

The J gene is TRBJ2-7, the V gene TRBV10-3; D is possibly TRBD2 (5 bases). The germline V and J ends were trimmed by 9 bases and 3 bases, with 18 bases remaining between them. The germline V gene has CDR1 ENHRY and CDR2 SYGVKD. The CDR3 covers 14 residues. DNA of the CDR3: TGTGCCATGAGGGAGAGGGAAGTCGACTACGAGCAGTACTTC. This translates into CAMREREVDYEQYF.

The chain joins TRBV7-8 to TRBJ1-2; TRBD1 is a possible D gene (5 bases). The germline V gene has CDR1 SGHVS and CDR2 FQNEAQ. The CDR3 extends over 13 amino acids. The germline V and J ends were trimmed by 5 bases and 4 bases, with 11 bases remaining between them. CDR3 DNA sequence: TGTGCCAGCAGCGCAGGGCGTATCTATGGCTACACCTTC. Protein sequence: CASSAGRIYGYTF.

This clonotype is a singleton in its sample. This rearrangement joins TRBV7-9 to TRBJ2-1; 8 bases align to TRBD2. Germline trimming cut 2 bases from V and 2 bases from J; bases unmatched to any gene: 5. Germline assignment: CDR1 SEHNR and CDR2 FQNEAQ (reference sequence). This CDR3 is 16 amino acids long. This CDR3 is CASSLRSGSPYNEQFF. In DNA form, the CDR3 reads TGTGCCAGCAGCTTACGGAGCGGGAGTCCCTACAATGAGCAGTTCTTC.

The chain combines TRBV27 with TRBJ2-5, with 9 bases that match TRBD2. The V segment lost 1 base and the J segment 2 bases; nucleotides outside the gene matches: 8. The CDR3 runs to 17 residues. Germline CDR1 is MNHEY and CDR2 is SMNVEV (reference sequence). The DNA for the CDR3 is TGTGCCAGCAGTTTATTAGGCGGGAGGGCTTCACAAGAGACCCAGTACTTC. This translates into CASSLLGGRASQETQYF.

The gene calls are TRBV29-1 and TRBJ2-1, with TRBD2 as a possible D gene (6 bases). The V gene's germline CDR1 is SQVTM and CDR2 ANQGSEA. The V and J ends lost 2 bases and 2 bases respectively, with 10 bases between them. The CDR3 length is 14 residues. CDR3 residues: CSVEPGLPYNEQFF. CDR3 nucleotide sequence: TGCAGCGTTGAACCGGGACTCCCCTACAATGAGCAGTTCTTC.

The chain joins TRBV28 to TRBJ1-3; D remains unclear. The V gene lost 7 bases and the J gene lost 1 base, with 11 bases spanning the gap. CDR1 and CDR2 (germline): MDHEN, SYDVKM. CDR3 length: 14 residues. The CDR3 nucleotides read TGTGCCAGCACCATTCAAGGTTCTGGAAACACCATATATTTT. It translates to CASTIQGSGNTIYF.

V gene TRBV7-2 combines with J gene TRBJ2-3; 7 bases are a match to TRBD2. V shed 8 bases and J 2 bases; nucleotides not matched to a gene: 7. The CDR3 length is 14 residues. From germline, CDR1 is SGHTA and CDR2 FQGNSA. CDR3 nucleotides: TGTGCCAGCGGGGGGGGAGTAGCCACAGATACGCAGTATTTT. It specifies CASGGGVATDTQYF. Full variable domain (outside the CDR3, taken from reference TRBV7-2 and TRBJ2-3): GAGVSQSPSNKVTEKGKDVELRCDPISGHTALYWYRQSLGQGLEFLIYFQGNSAPDKSGLPSDRFSAERTGGSVSTLTIQRTQQEDSAVYLCASGGGVATDTQYFGPGTRLTVL.

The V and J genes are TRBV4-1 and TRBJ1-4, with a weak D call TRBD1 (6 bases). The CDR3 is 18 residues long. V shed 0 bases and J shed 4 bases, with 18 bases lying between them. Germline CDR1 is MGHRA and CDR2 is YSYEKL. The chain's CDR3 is CASSQDSQRGTINEKLFF. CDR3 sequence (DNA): TGCGCCAGCAGCCAAGATTCACAACGGGGGACAATTAATGAAAAACTGTTTTTT.

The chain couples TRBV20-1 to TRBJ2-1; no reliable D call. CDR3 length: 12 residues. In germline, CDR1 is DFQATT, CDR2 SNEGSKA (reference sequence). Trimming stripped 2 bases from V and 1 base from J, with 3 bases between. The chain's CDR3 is CSARRSYNEQFF. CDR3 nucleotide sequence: TGCAGTGCTAGAAGGTCCTACAATGAGCAGTTCTTC.

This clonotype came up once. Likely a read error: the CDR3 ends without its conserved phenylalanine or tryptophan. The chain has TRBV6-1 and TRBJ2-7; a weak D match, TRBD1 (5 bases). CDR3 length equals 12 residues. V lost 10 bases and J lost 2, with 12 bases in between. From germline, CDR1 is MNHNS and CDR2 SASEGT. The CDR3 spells CATQRTPYEQYL. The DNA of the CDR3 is TGTGCCACGCAGAGGACACCCTACGAGCAGTACTTG.

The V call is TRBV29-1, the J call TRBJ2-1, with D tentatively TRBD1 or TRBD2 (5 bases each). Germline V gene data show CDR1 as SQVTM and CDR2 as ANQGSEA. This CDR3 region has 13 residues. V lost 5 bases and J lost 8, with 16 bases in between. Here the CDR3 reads CSVSSGPWDEQFF. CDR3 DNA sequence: TGCAGCGTTTCCTCGGGGCCCTGGGATGAGCAGTTCTTC.

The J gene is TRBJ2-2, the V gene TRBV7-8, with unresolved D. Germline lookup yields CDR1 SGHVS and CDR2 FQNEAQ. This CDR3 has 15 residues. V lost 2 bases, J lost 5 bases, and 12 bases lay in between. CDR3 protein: CASSLRDSSTGELFF. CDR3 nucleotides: TGTGCCAGCAGCTTAAGAGACTCGAGTACCGGGGAGCTGTTTTTT.

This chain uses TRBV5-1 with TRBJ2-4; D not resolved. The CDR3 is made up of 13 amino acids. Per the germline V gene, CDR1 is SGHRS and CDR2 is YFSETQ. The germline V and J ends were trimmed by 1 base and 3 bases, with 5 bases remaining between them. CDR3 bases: TGCGCCAGCAGCTTGCCGGGCAAAAACATTCAGTACTTC. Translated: CASSLPGKNIQYF.

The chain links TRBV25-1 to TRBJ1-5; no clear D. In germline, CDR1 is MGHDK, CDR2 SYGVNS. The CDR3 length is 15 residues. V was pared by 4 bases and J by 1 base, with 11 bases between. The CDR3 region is CASSGASGSNQPQHF. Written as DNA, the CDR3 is TGTGCCAGCAGTGGGGCCAGCGGGAGCAATCAGCCCCAGCATTTT.

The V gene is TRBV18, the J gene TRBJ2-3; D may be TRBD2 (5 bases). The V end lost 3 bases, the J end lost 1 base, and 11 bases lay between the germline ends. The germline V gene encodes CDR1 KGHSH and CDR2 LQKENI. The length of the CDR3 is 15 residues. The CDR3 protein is CASSPTIAGTDTQYF. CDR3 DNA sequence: TGTGCCAGCTCACCGACTATTGCGGGCACAGATACGCAGTATTTT.

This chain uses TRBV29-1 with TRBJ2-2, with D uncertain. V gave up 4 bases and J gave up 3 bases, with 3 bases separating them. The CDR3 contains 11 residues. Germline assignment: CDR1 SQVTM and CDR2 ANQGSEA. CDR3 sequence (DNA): TGCAGCGTTGGTGACACCGGGGAGCTGTTTTTT. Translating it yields CSVGDTGELFF.

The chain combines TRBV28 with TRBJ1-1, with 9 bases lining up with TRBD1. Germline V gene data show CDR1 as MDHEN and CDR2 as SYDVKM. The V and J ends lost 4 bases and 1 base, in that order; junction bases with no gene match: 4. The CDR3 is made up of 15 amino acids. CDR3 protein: CASSSQGAGNTEAFF. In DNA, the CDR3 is TGTGCCAGCAGTTCACAGGGGGCGGGGAACACTGAAGCTTTCTTT. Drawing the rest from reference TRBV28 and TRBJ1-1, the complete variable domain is DVKVTQSSRYLVKRTGEKVFLECVQDMDHENMFWYRQDPGLGLRLIYFSYDVKMKEKGDIPEGYSVSREKKERFSLILESASTNQTSMYLCASSSQGAGNTEAFFGQGTRLTVV.

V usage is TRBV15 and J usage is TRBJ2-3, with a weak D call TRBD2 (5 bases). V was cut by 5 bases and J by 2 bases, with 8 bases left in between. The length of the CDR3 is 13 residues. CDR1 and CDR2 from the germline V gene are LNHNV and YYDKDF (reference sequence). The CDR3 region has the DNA TGTGCCACCAGCTCGGGGTCCACAGATACGCAGTATTTT. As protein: CATSSGSTDTQYF.

The CDR3 coding sequence is TGCGCCAGCAGCCAAGCTCGCGGGATCCAGGAGACCCAGTACTTC. As protein: CASSQARGIQETQYF. This rearrangement joins TRBV4-1 to TRBJ2-5; D may be TRBD2 (6 bases). CDR1 is MGHRA, CDR2 YSYEKL, per germline. Trimming removed 1 base at V and 5 bases at J, with 14 bases between. The CDR3 has 15 residues.

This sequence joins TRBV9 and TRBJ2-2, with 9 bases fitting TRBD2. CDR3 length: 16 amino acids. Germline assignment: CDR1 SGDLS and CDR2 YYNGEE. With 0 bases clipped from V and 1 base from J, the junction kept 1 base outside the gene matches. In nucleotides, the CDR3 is TGTGCCAGCAGCGTAGAACTAGCGGGGAACACCGGGGAGCTGTTTTTT. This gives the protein CASSVELAGNTGELFF.

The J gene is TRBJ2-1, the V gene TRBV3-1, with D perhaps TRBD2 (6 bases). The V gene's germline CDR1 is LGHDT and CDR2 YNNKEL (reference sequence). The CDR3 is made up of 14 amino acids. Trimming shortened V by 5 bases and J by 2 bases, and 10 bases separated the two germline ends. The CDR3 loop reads CASSWRGPYNEQFF. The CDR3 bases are TGTGCCAGCAGCTGGAGGGGCCCCTACAATGAGCAGTTCTTC.

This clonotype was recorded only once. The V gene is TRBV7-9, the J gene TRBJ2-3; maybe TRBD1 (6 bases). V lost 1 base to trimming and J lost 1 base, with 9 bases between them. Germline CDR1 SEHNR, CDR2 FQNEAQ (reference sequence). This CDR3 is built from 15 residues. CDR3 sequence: CASSLGSGGTDTQYF. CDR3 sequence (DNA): TGTGCCAGCAGCTTAGGGTCAGGGGGCACAGATACGCAGTATTTT.

The DNA for the CDR3 is TGTGCCAGCAGTTCCCCCGGGGGGGCTCCCTACGAGCAGTACTTC. Amino acids: CASSSPGGAPYEQYF. The rearrangement links TRBV28 to TRBJ2-7; 8 bases map to TRBD2. Germline V gives CDR1 MDHEN, CDR2 SYDVKM. CDR3 size: 15 residues. J lost 2 bases, V lost 4 bases, and 7 bases had no gene match.

The CDR3: CATGTGLWGELFF. The CDR3 DNA sequence: TGTGCCACCGGGACTGGGCTTTGGGGGGAGCTGTTTTTT. The rearrangement links TRBV5-4 to TRBJ2-2; perhaps TRBD2 as D (6 bases). The CDR3 loop spans 13 amino acids. V was pared by 9 bases and J by 8 bases, with 17 bases between. Germline CDR1 and CDR2: SGHNT and YYREEE (reference sequence).